This TCR beta chain was retrieved from a study of blood T cell repertoires in COVID-19. Study details: From the United States, Italy and Spain came samples of acute and convalescent COVID-19. T cells, B-cell-depleted T cells, or PBMCs supplied cDNA or gDNA.

This clone was picked up a small number of times. CDR1 is KGHSH, CDR2 LQKENI, per germline. Trimming removed 3 bases at V and 0 bases at J, with 6 bases between. The CDR3 has 14 residues. Per the original data handling: Amplification from reference gene primers served as the basis for estimated nucleated cell counts. Sequencing was performed with immunoSEQ multiplex PCR; in TCRdb, only in-frame clones are kept and a portion is missing. D and trimming come from the DNA, and the V and J calls and clone size come from that table. The table has some 31,000 clones, around nine tenths seen once. The sample comprised peripheral blood. This chain uses TRBV18 with TRBJ1-3; D remains unclear. This clonotype was sampled from a human donor with active COVID-19. The donor label of this sample is uncertain. CDR3 in DNA: TGTGCCAGCTCACCCTCCAGCTCTGGAAACACCATATATTTT. Translating it yields CASSPSSSGNTIYF.